A single T cell receptor (beta chain) is shown here with its context. Its antigen is undetermined. Germline CDR1 MDHEN, CDR2 SYDVKM. This CDR3 has 13 amino acids. These data come from a study of monozygotic twins with inflammatory bowel disease. Overall study results and limits: IBD patients showed reduced TCRbeta diversity (inverse Simpson) versus healthy co-twins. Results did not support any single strong IBD-associated signal or clonotype. Twin pairs that were concordant did not differ from discordant pairs in repertoire similarity, possibly from limited power.

Following a re-call of the 5' RACE reads, TCRdb has one entry per CDR3 protein and lacks DNA. This listing includes approximately 400,000 distinct CDR3 sequences. This sequence originates from a human donor with ulcerative colitis or Crohn's disease, or a healthy co-twin of an affected twin (not recorded which). Sequencing input: blood. The V gene is TRBV28, the J gene TRBJ2-7; with no DNA, the TCRdb D assignment of TRBD2 cannot be verified. The CDR3 sequence: CATSDYPVYEQYF. The complete variable domain, with remaining parts taken from reference TRBV28 and TRBJ2-7, reads DVKVTQSSRYLVKRTGEKVFLECVQDMDHENMFWYRQDPGLGLRLIYFSYDVKMKEKGDIPEGYSVSREKKERFSLILESASTNQTSMYLCATSDYPVYEQYFGPGTRLTVT.